The 28 T cell receptor beta chains below all came from one sample that was sequenced in a study of technical replicates of blood from a handful of donors. Repertoires were generated with immunoSEQ multiplex PCR, while TCRdb's copy carries only in-frame clones and drops some. The table shows 80,000 to 85,000 clones, with 70% to 90% occurring only once. The specimen was T cells isolated from PBMCs. The receptors shown here come from a human donor in good health.

This chain joins TRBV6-5 and TRBJ1-2; D may be TRBD1 (5 bases). The CDR3 runs to 14 residues. Trimming left V 5 bases short and J 4 bases short, with 14 bases between. Germline CDR1 and CDR2: MNHEY and SVGAGI. The CDR3: CASSPQGGPYGYTF. The CDR3 nucleotides are TGTGCCAGCAGTCCCCAGGGAGGGCCCTATGGCTACACCTTC.

CDR3 in amino acids: CASSQGEGQLLREQYF. CDR3 sequence (DNA): TGCGCCAGCAGCCAAGGGGAGGGGCAGCTTCTACGCGAGCAGTACTTC. The rearrangement links TRBV4-1 to TRBJ2-7; 7 bases are a match to TRBD2. V gave up 1 base and J gave up 6 bases; unmatched junction bases: 12. The CDR3 has 16 residues. The germline V gene encodes CDR1 MGHRA and CDR2 YSYEKL.

The chain joins TRBV27 to TRBJ1-2, with a weak D call TRBD1 (6 bases). The CDR3 contains 20 residues. V was pared by 3 bases and J by 3 bases, with 29 bases between. CDR1 and CDR2 from the germline V gene are MNHEY and SMNVEV (reference sequence). CDR3 amino acids: CASSFLQGQSPSPAYYGYTF. The CDR3 nucleotides read TGTGCCAGCAGTTTCTTGCAGGGGCAAAGCCCCTCTCCAGCTTACTATGGCTACACCTTC.

The chain has TRBV9 and TRBJ1-2, with no clear D. V was pared by 0 bases and J by 5 bases, with 17 bases between. CDR1 is SGDLS, CDR2 YYNGEE, per germline. This CDR3 contains 16 residues. The CDR3 spells CASSVETRAGGYGYTF. The CDR3 nucleotides are TGTGCCAGCAGCGTAGAGACTAGGGCAGGCGGATATGGCTACACCTTC.

The V call is TRBV19, the J call TRBJ2-5, with 7 bases fitting TRBD2. Germline V CDR1 and CDR2: LNHDA, SQIVND (reference sequence). The V and J ends lost 6 bases and 6 bases, in that order; junction bases with no gene match: 10. The CDR3 spans 14 residues. The CDR3 region has the DNA TGTGCCAGTAGCCCTCGTACCGGGAGGAAGACCCAGTACTTC. This encodes CASSPRTGRKTQYF.

The chain links TRBV15 to TRBJ2-7; no definite D call. The CDR3 spans 14 residues. CDR1 LNHNV and CDR2 YYDKDF come from the germline V gene (reference sequence). The ends were cut back, 1 base at V and 5 bases at J, with 12 bases in the middle. The CDR3: CATSRGDSVDEQYF. The CDR3 bases are TGTGCCACCAGCAGAGGTGACTCTGTAGACGAGCAGTACTTC.

This rearrangement joins TRBV5-1 to TRBJ1-3; D unresolved. V was clipped by 0 bases and J by 4 bases, with 11 bases between them. Germline V CDR1 and CDR2: SGHRS, YFSETQ. CDR3 size: 15 residues. CDR3 nucleotide sequence: TGCGCCAGCAGCTTGGTGGCCCGGGGAGGAAACACCATATATTTT. This codes for CASSLVARGGNTIYF.

The chain couples TRBV14 to TRBJ2-7; possibly TRBD2 for D (5 bases). Trimming took 4 bases from V and 3 from J, leaving 7 bases between them. Germline values: CDR1 SGHDN, CDR2 FVKESK. The CDR3 is 12 amino acids. The CDR3 sequence: CASSRGSYEQYF. Here the CDR3 DNA reads TGTGCCAGCAGCCGAGGGAGCTACGAGCAGTACTTC.

This clone came up once. The chain recombines TRBV6-5 with TRBJ2-4; weak D call: TRBD1 (5 bases). Germline CDR1 and CDR2: MNHEY and SVGAGI. V shed 0 bases and J shed 3 bases, with 12 bases lying between them. There are 16 residues in the CDR3. The CDR3 nucleotides read TGTGCCAGCAGTTACTCGAGTGGTAGGGGCAAAAACATTCAGTACTTC. It is translated as CASSYSSGRGKNIQYF.

The chain carries TRBV20-1 and TRBJ1-2; D gene ambiguous. The CDR3 covers 10 residues. In germline, CDR1 is DFQATT, CDR2 SNEGSKA (reference sequence). With 6 bases removed from V and 4 bases from J, the gap between germline ends came to 6 bases. The CDR3 sequence: CSADSYGYTF. DNA of the CDR3: TGCAGTGCGGACTCCTATGGCTACACCTTC.

The gene calls are TRBV7-2 and TRBJ1-5; D possibly corresponds to TRBD1 (5 bases). Per the germline V gene, CDR1 is SGHTA and CDR2 is FQGNSA. V lost 0 bases and J 7 bases, leaving 10 bases between the germline ends. The CDR3 has 14 residues. CDR3 in DNA: TGTGCCAGCAGCTTAGCTTCTGGGGCCCAGCCCCAGCATTTT. Translated, it gives CASSLASGAQPQHF.

This clone occurred once. V and J are TRBV11-2 and TRBJ2-2; 9 positions agree with TRBD1. V gave up 3 bases and J gave up 4 bases; unmatched junction bases: 0. Germline CDR1 and CDR2: SGHAT and FQNNGV. The CDR3 loop spans 14 amino acids. CDR3 DNA: TGTGCCAGCAGCTTGGGACAGGGCACCGGGGAGCTGTTTTTT. This translates into CASSLGQGTGELFF.

The V gene is TRBV30, the J gene TRBJ1-4; 8 bases fit TRBD1. This CDR3 contains 13 residues. CDR1 and CDR2 from the germline V gene are GTSNPN and SVGIG (reference sequence). Trimming at V came to 1 base and at J to 8 bases, leaving 3 bases not matched to a gene. CDR3 in amino acids: CAWSGGTGEKLFF. As DNA, the CDR3 is TGTGCCTGGAGTGGCGGGACAGGAGAAAAACTGTTTTTT. The whole variable domain, remainder taken from reference TRBV30 and TRBJ1-4, is SQTIHQWPATLVQPVGSPLSLECTVEGTSNPNLYWYRQAAGRGLQLLFYSVGIGQISSEVPQNLSASRPQDRQFILSSKKLLLSDSGFYLCAWSGGTGEKLFFGSGTQLSVL.

The chain is built from TRBV30 and TRBJ2-2; 8 nucleotides align to TRBD2. CDR1 is GTSNPN and CDR2 is SVGIG in the germline V gene (reference sequence). V lost 1 base and J lost 0; bases outside the gene matches: 4. This CDR3 has 16 amino acids. This chain's CDR3 is CAWSGIAGSNTGELFF. The CDR3 coding sequence is TGTGCCTGGAGTGGGATAGCGGGATCGAACACCGGGGAGCTGTTTTTT.

This chain connects TRBV7-2 to TRBJ1-3; tentative D call: TRBD1 (6 bases). The CDR3 is 15 residues long. The V gene's germline CDR1 is SGHTA and CDR2 FQGNSA. The V end lost 1 base, the J end lost 3 bases, and 10 bases lay between the germline ends. For the CDR3, the DNA is TGTGCCAGCAGCTTAGGGACAGCGGATGGAAACACCATATATTTT. Translation gives CASSLGTADGNTIYF.

The V call is TRBV4-2, the J call TRBJ2-3, with TRBD2 matching 13 bases. Germline V gene data show CDR1 as LGHNA and CDR2 as YNFKEQ. CDR3 length equals 18 residues. V was clipped by 4 bases and J by 9 bases; unmatched bases: 16. The CDR3: CASSPQGTSGIHGGTQYF. The CDR3 DNA reads TGTGCCAGCAGCCCCCAAGGGACTAGCGGGATCCATGGCGGCACGCAGTATTTT.

The genes are TRBV5-6 and TRBJ1-5; D gene unclear. Germline CDR1 SGHDT, CDR2 YYEEEE. The CDR3 runs 15 residues. Trimming shortened V by 1 base and J by 3 bases, and 11 bases separated the two germline ends. The CDR3 coding sequence is TGTGCCAGCAGCTTGATAAGTCAGTTCAATCAGCCCCAGCATTTT. Translated: CASSLISQFNQPQHF.

V usage is TRBV30 and J usage is TRBJ2-7, with D possibly being TRBD1 (5 bases). CDR1 is GTSNPN, CDR2 SVGIG, per germline (reference sequence). This CDR3 has 13 residues. Trimming took off 0 bases at V and 4 bases at J, with 10 bases between the two ends. CDR3 residues: CAWSVLRGYEQYF. Written as DNA, the CDR3 is TGTGCCTGGAGTGTATTAAGGGGTTACGAGCAGTACTTC.

The chain employs TRBV11-2 and TRBJ2-1, with 11 bases aligning to TRBD2. Germline V lookup: CDR1 SGHAT, CDR2 FQNNGV. The CDR3 is 16 residues long. The ends lost 5 bases at V and 7 bases at J; junction bases unmatched: 10. The CDR3 loop reads CASSPRLAGIHNEQFF. The DNA of the CDR3 is TGTGCCAGCAGCCCGAGACTAGCGGGAATTCATAATGAGCAGTTCTTC.

The chain employs TRBV7-9 and TRBJ2-5, with D possibly being TRBD2 (5 bases). The CDR3 contains 14 residues. Germline assignment: CDR1 SEHNR and CDR2 FQNEAQ (reference sequence). V lost 1 base and J 9 bases, leaving 15 bases between the germline ends. The CDR3 is CASSLDDGDRAQYF. CDR3 nucleotides: TGTGCCAGCAGCTTAGATGACGGGGATAGGGCCCAGTACTTC.

The chain recombines TRBV9 with TRBJ2-4, with D unclear. Per germline, CDR1 SGDLS and CDR2 YYNGEE. The CDR3 has 15 amino acids. V was trimmed by 3 bases and J by 0 bases, leaving 10 bases between them. The CDR3 bases are TGTGCCAGCAGCGCAGACTCGTTAGCCAAAAACATTCAGTACTTC. It encodes CASSADSLAKNIQYF.

V usage is TRBV6-1 and J usage is TRBJ2-5; possible D gene TRBD1, 6 bases. Germline CDR1 is MNHNS and CDR2 is SASEGT. This CDR3 is 13 amino acids long. V was pared by 1 base and J by 9 bases, with 12 bases between. The CDR3 coding sequence is TGTGCCAGCAGTGAAGGCAGGGGTGGCGCCCAGTACTTC. Encoded protein: CASSEGRGGAQYF.

This clone was picked up one time. The chain employs TRBV5-5 and TRBJ2-7; no firm D call. This CDR3 is built from 15 residues. V was pared by 0 bases and J by 0 bases, with 10 bases between. Germline V gene sequence: CDR1 SGHKS, CDR2 YYEKEE (reference sequence). The CDR3 sequence is CASSLAETISYEQYF. CDR3 sequence (DNA): TGTGCCAGCAGCTTGGCCGAGACAATCTCCTACGAGCAGTACTTC. Full variable domain (outside the CDR3, taken from reference TRBV5-5 and TRBJ2-7): DAGVTQSPTHLIKTRGQQVTLRCSPISGHKSVSWYQQVLGQGPQFIFQYYEKEERGRGNFPDRFSARQFPNYSSELNVNALLLGDSALYLCASSLAETISYEQYFGPGTRLTVT.

The chain combines TRBV19 with TRBJ2-7, with 9 bases identical to TRBD1. The ends lost 6 bases at V and 5 bases at J; junction bases unmatched: 5. This CDR3 spans 13 amino acids. Germline loops: CDR1 LNHDA, CDR2 SQIVND (reference sequence). CDR3 bases: TGTGCCAGTAGCCCTTGGGACAGGGACGAGCAGTACTTC. Its translation: CASSPWDRDEQYF.

This chain connects TRBV7-9 to TRBJ1-5, with D maybe TRBD1 (5 bases). V gave up 3 bases and J gave up 6 bases, with 9 bases separating them. Germline V lookup: CDR1 SEHNR, CDR2 FQNEAQ (reference sequence). This CDR3 comprises 13 residues. CDR3 protein: CASSFDGGQPQHF. CDR3 DNA: TGTGCCAGCAGCTTTGACGGGGGTCAGCCCCAGCATTTT. The whole variable domain, remainder taken from reference TRBV7-9 and TRBJ1-5, is DTGVSQNPRHKITKRGQNVTFRCDPISEHNRLYWYRQTLGQGPEFLTYFQNEAQLEKSRLLSDRFSAERPKGSFSTLEIQRTEQGDSAMYLCASSFDGGQPQHFGDGTRLSIL.

The V call is TRBV10-1, the J call TRBJ1-2; D is unresolved. Germline-derived CDR1 and CDR2 are WNHNN and SYGVQD (reference sequence). The CDR3 runs to 13 residues. V lost 3 bases to trimming and J lost 2 bases, with 7 bases between them. The CDR3 sequence: CASSEQRNYGYTF. The DNA of the CDR3 is TGCGCCAGCAGTGAACAGCGGAACTATGGCTACACCTTC.

J is TRBJ2-2 and V is TRBV5-6; no reliable D call. The CDR3 extends over 13 amino acids. Germline CDR1 and CDR2: SGHDT and YYEEEE. Trimming removed 6 bases from V and 8 bases from J, with 14 bases in between. The CDR3 DNA sequence: TGTGCCAGCATTGAAAGATACCGGGGGGAGCTGTTTTTT. It translates to CASIERYRGELFF.

The gene calls are TRBV4-3 and TRBJ2-1; D is undetermined. This CDR3 comprises 13 residues. CDR1 is LGHNA, CDR2 YSLEER, per germline. V was clipped by 4 bases and J by 5 bases, with 9 bases between them. CDR3 sequence (DNA): TGCGCCAGCAGCCTAATCCGTCACAATGAGCAGTTCTTC. Translation: CASSLIRHNEQFF.